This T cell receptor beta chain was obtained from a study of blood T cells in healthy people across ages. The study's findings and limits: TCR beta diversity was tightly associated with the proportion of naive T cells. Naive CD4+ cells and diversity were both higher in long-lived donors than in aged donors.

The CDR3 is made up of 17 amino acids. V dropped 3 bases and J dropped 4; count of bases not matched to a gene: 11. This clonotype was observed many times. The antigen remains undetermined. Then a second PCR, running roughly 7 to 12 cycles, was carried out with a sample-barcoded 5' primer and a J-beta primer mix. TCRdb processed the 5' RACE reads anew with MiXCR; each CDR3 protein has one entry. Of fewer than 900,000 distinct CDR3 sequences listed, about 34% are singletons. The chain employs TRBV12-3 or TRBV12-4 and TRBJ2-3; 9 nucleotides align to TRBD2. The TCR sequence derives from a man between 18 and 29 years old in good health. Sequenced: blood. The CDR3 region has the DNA TGTGCCAGCAGTTTTTTATCTAGCGGGGCGCTGGCAGATACGCAGTATTTT. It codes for CASSFLSSGALADTQYF.